This T cell receptor (beta chain) is drawn from a study of blood T cell repertoires in COVID-19. Study summary: Samples came from the United States, Italy and Spain, spanning acute and convalescent COVID-19. From T cells, B-cell-depleted T cells, or PBMCs came the material, which was cDNA or gDNA.

Assay used: immunoSEQ multiplex PCR; TCRdb lists only in-frame clones, some missing. The sample carries approximately 230,000 clones, 80% to 90% recorded once. This clone was observed once. The V end lost 0 bases, the J end lost 2 bases, and 12 bases lay between the germline ends. The V gene's germline CDR1 is SGHKS and CDR2 YYEKEE (reference sequence). The CDR3 covers 16 residues. This chain links TRBV5-5 with TRBJ1-3, with D possibly TRBD1 on 6 matching bases. Source material: peripheral blood. The TCR was taken from a man of 80 years or more with acute or convalescent COVID-19. CDR3: CASSLDPQGTGNTIYF. The CDR3 DNA reads TGTGCCAGCAGCTTGGACCCACAGGGAACTGGAAACACCATATATTTT.